The T cell receptor beta chain under discussion was sequenced for a study of blood T cell repertoires in COVID-19. At the level of the study: From the United States, Italy and Spain came samples of acute and convalescent COVID-19.

TCRdb's table, derived via immunoSEQ multiplex PCR, lists solely in-frame clones and lacks some. The sample includes a few hundred thousand clones, approximately 93% of them seen just once. About this clone: The same CDR3 is also encoded by other DNA sequences in this sample.

The cohort comprised adults aged about 18 to 100 years residing in about 25 US areas. Cohorts were determined from participant-reported clinical history. Within 2 weeks of study entry, exposed participants had contacted a PCR-confirmed or clinician-diagnosed COVID-19 case. V gave up 6 bases and J gave up 1 base, with 9 bases separating them. This CDR3 is 13 amino acids long. The specimen sequenced was PBMCs or T cells enriched from blood (not recorded which). This sequence joins TRBV12-3 or TRBV12-4 and TRBJ1-1, with D unresolved. The origin of this receptor is a woman aged 35 to 49 who had been exposed to COVID-19. The CDR3 sequence: CASRRAGNTEAFF. The CDR3, as DNA: TGTGCCAGCAGGAGGGCAGGGAACACTGAAGCTTTCTTT.